This passage covers 26 T cell receptor beta chains from one sample sequenced in a study of cytomegalovirus exposure and HLA in healthy donors. The PCR had 60 Vbeta and 13 Jbeta primers. The table came from immunoSEQ multiplex PCR; TCRdb's copy has only in-frame clones and leaves some out. The sample lists 90,000 to 150,000 clones; about 73% were seen once. Sequencing was carried out using PBMCs. The receptors here all came from a woman aged 25 to 39 in good health and CMV-seropositive.

V and J are TRBV14 and TRBJ1-6, with D tentatively TRBD1 (6 bases). Germline assignment: CDR1 SGHDN and CDR2 FVKESK. Trimming took off 0 bases at V and 10 bases at J, with 10 bases between the two ends. The CDR3 totals 14 residues. CDR3 region: CASSQDRGRSPLHF. CDR3 DNA: TGTGCCAGCAGCCAAGACAGGGGCCGCTCACCCCTCCACTTT.

The rearrangement joins TRBV4-3 to TRBJ1-2, with 10 bases lining up with TRBD1. Unmatched junction bases numbered 6, after V lost 2 bases and J lost 6 bases. Germline loops: CDR1 LGHNA, CDR2 YSLEER. CDR3 length equals 15 residues. The CDR3 bases are TGCGCCAGCAGCCAAACCGGACAGGGGGACCATGGCTACACCTTC. It translates to CASSQTGQGDHGYTF.

This chain links TRBV11-2 with TRBJ2-5; 8 bases align to TRBD2. The CDR3 totals 14 residues. V was clipped by 5 bases and J by 2 bases; unmatched bases: 4. Germline CDR1 is SGHAT and CDR2 is FQNNGV. The CDR3, as DNA: TGTGCCAGCAGCACAAGCGGGGGACAAGAGACCCAGTACTTC. The encoded protein is CASSTSGGQETQYF.

The CDR3 sequence is CASRPPTSGGPPGAQYF. The DNA of the CDR3 is TGCGCCAGCAGACCACCGACTAGCGGGGGTCCCCCCGGGGCCCAGTACTTC. The chain uses TRBV5-1 and TRBJ2-5, with 12 positions matching TRBD2. Losses at the gene ends were 5 bases for V and 9 bases for J; bases not matched to a gene: 17. CDR3 length: 17 residues. Germline loops: CDR1 SGHRS, CDR2 YFSETQ.

The V call is TRBV27, the J call TRBJ1-1, with unresolved D. Germline V gives CDR1 MNHEY, CDR2 SMNVEV (reference sequence). Trimming took off 7 bases at V and 1 base at J, with 16 bases between the two ends. CDR3 length: 15 amino acids. The CDR3 DNA is TGTGCCAGCACCCCCCGGGTACGGGGGAACACTGAAGCTTTCTTT. Translating it yields CASTPRVRGNTEAFF.

V gene TRBV18 combines with J gene TRBJ2-2; D is perhaps TRBD1 (6 bases). CDR3 length equals 15 residues. V lost 3 bases and J lost 0, with 8 bases in between. Germline V gives CDR1 KGHSH, CDR2 LQKENI. The CDR3 spells CASSPRDTNTGELFF. Written as DNA, the CDR3 is TGTGCCAGCTCACCCCGGGACACGAACACCGGGGAGCTGTTTTTT.

The chain couples TRBV15 to TRBJ2-3; 8 bases fit TRBD1. CDR3 length: 15 residues. Germline V gives CDR1 LNHNV, CDR2 YYDKDF (reference sequence). The V and J ends lost 2 bases and 1 base, in that order; junction bases with no gene match: 2. CDR3 nucleotides: TGTGCCACCAGCAGATTGGACAGGGGCACAGATACGCAGTATTTT. Translation: CATSRLDRGTDTQYF.

CDR3 nucleotides: TGTGCCAGCAGACTGACAGGGGAAGGCTACACCTTC. Translating gives CASRLTGEGYTF. This chain links TRBV2 with TRBJ1-2; 8 nucleotides match TRBD1. CDR1 and CDR2 (germline): SNHLY, FYNNEI. Trimming removed 6 bases from V and 8 bases from J; junction bases left unmatched: 5. This CDR3 has 12 residues.

Comment on this clone: An end of the junction differs from the germline gene, which may be a read error. V is TRBV27 and J is TRBJ1-6; D is unclear. Germline CDR1 and CDR2: MNHEY and SMNVEV (reference sequence). The CDR3 loop spans 12 amino acids. In DNA, the CDR3 is TGTGCCAGCACTGACAAATTCCTTCCCCCCCACTTT. Translation: CASTDKFLPPHF.

V gene TRBV27 combines with J gene TRBJ1-2; 9 bases fit TRBD1. CDR1 MNHEY and CDR2 SMNVEV come from the germline V gene (reference sequence). The V and J ends lost 5 bases and 4 bases, in that order; junction bases with no gene match: 2. This CDR3 has 13 amino acids. The CDR3 sequence is CASSVTGGYGYTF. In DNA form, the CDR3 reads TGTGCCAGCAGTGTGACAGGGGGCTATGGCTACACCTTC.

The V gene is TRBV6-5, the J gene TRBJ2-1; perhaps TRBD1 as D (5 bases). This CDR3 comprises 13 residues. V was trimmed by 6 bases and J by 3 bases, leaving 9 bases between them. CDR1 MNHEY and CDR2 SVGAGI come from the germline V gene. For the CDR3, the DNA is TGTGCCAGCAGGGCAGGGCTCTACAATGAGCAGTTCTTC. Translated, it gives CASRAGLYNEQFF.

The chain recombines TRBV4-2 with TRBJ2-3; the D gene is possibly TRBD2 (7 bases). Trimming removed 1 base at V and 2 bases at J, with 13 bases between. The CDR3 length is 16 residues. The germline CDR1 and CDR2 sequences are LGHNA and YNFKEQ. CDR3 loop: CASSQGGGFPTDTQYF. CDR3 DNA: TGTGCCAGCAGCCAAGGGGGGGGCTTTCCCACAGATACGCAGTATTTT.

CDR3 DNA: TGTGCCAGCAGTCACCGGGGGAATAATTCACCCCTCCACTTT. Its translation: CASSHRGNNSPLHF. The chain combines TRBV11-1 with TRBJ1-6; D is perhaps TRBD1 (5 bases). The CDR3 is made up of 14 amino acids. The germline gives CDR1 SGHAT, CDR2 FQDESV (reference sequence). Deletions cut 6 bases from V and 5 bases from J, with 11 bases between.

This chain uses TRBV6-1 with TRBJ2-5; TRBD1 matches 9 bases. Trimming at V came to 8 bases and at J to 7 bases, leaving 14 bases not matched to a gene. The germline gives CDR1 MNHNS, CDR2 SASEGT. The CDR3 totals 15 residues. The CDR3 nucleotides are TGTGCCAGCGGGGGGACAGGGAAAAGTCCGGGGACCCAGTACTTC. Encoded protein: CASGGTGKSPGTQYF.

On this clone: An end of the junction differs from the germline gene, which may be a read error. The sample holds other DNA sequences that translate to the same CDR3. The J gene is TRBJ2-5, the V gene TRBV5-6; 8 bases fit TRBD2. The germline gives CDR1 SGHDT, CDR2 YYEEEE. There are 17 residues in the CDR3. For the CDR3, the DNA is TGCGCCAGCAGCTCCCTAAGAAAGCGGGGGTCTGAGGAGACCCAGTACTTC. It yields the protein CASSSLRKRGSEETQYF.

CDR3 DNA sequence: TGTGCCAGCAGTCGACCGACAGGGAGAAGCAATCAGCCCCAGCATTTT. The encoded protein is CASSRPTGRSNQPQHF. This sequence joins TRBV28 and TRBJ1-5, with 7 bases identical to TRBD1. Germline CDR1 reads MDHEN; CDR2 reads SYDVKM. This CDR3 comprises 16 residues. Germline trimming cut 5 bases from V and 1 base from J; bases unmatched to any gene: 8.

The chain joins TRBV13 to TRBJ2-1, with D perhaps matching TRBD1 (6 bases). The ends were cut back, 5 bases at V and 4 bases at J, with 15 bases in the middle. The CDR3 contains 15 residues. Germline lookup yields CDR1 PRHDT and CDR2 FYEKMQ (reference sequence). CDR3 bases: TGTGCCAGCAGCGAGAACACAGGGTCATACAATGAGCAGTTCTTC. This codes for CASSENTGSYNEQFF.

This CDR3 reads CASSLLTGGSNSPLHF. CDR3 sequence (DNA): TGCGCCAGCAGCTTGCTGACAGGGGGCTCTAATTCACCCCTCCACTTT. The chain recombines TRBV5-1 with TRBJ1-6; 10 bases line up with TRBD1. From germline, CDR1 is SGHRS and CDR2 YFSETQ. With 1 base clipped from V and 6 bases from J, the junction kept 4 bases outside the gene matches. The CDR3 spans 16 residues.

This clone was picked up a small number of times. The CDR3 loop reads CAWSARTLSSTYNEQFF. CDR3 nucleotide sequence: TGTGCCTGGAGTGCCCGAACCCTTAGCTCTACCTACAATGAGCAGTTCTTC. The chain links TRBV30 to TRBJ2-1; no definite D call. CDR3 length: 17 residues. Germline values: CDR1 GTSNPN, CDR2 SVGIG (reference sequence). V was trimmed by 1 base and J by 2 bases, leaving 18 bases between them.

This clone showed up just once. CDR3 residues: CASSIRDRQYNEQFF. The DNA for the CDR3 is TGTGCCAGCAGCATTCGGGACAGGCAATACAATGAGCAGTTCTTC. J is TRBJ2-1 and V is TRBV9; 8 positions match TRBD1. The CDR3 totals 15 residues. The ends lost 4 bases at V and 4 bases at J; junction bases unmatched: 7. The germline V gene encodes CDR1 SGDLS and CDR2 YYNGEE.

This clone came up a few times. The V gene is TRBV29-1, the J gene TRBJ2-2, with TRBD1 matching 9 bases. This CDR3 is 15 amino acids long. The germline gives CDR1 SQVTM, CDR2 ANQGSEA. V was pared by 7 bases and J by 2 bases, with 8 bases of the junction left unmatched. The CDR3 bases are TGCAGCGCAAACCGGGACAGGGCAAACACCGGGGAGCTGTTTTTT. Its protein product is CSANRDRANTGELFF.

Comments on this clone: This CDR3 is missing its conserved last phenylalanine or tryptophan, likely due to a read error. Because the CDR3's place on the DNA is in doubt, the DNA is left out and the CDR3 is given as listed by TCRdb. The genes are TRBV14 and TRBJ1-1; whether TRBD1, the table's D call, matches the DNA was not checked. The CDR3 is 11 amino acids in total, end residues counted. Germline V gene lookup returns CDR1 SGHDN and CDR2 FVKESK. CDR3 sequence reads: CASSPKLTRPT.

V usage is TRBV4-2 and J usage is TRBJ2-3; tentative D call: TRBD2 (7 bases). The CDR3 is 17 residues long. Germline CDR1 is LGHNA and CDR2 is YNFKEQ. Trimming took 0 bases from V and 4 from J, leaving 17 bases between them. The chain's CDR3 is CASSQERGGASSDTQYF. CDR3 bases: TGTGCCAGCAGCCAAGAAAGAGGGGGGGCCTCTTCAGATACGCAGTATTTT.

This chain links TRBV4-1 with TRBJ2-5, with 9 positions matching TRBD1. V was pared by 1 base and J by 4 bases, with 7 bases of the junction left unmatched. Germline assignment: CDR1 MGHRA and CDR2 YSYEKL. The CDR3 contains 16 residues. The CDR3 nucleotides are TGCGCCAGCAGCCAAGCCGTACAGGGGGCTGGAGAGACCCAGTACTTC. Translating gives CASSQAVQGAGETQYF.

This clone was observed once. The gene calls are TRBV10-1 and TRBJ2-6, with a tentative D call TRBD2 (5 bases). The V and J ends lost 6 bases and 0 bases respectively, with 9 bases between them. The CDR3 contains 15 residues. Germline V CDR1 and CDR2: WNHNN, SYGVQD (reference sequence). CDR3: CASRGAGSGANVLTF. The CDR3 nucleotides read TGCGCCAGCAGGGGTGCGGGCTCTGGGGCCAACGTCCTGACTTTC.

The chain has TRBV2 and TRBJ2-7; a weak D match, TRBD1 (6 bases). Trimming cost V 3 bases and J 7 bases, with 16 bases left between them. Germline CDR1 and CDR2: SNHLY and FYNNEI. This CDR3 region has 14 residues. The CDR3 bases are TGTGCCAGCAGTGACCCCCGGACAGTTCAAGAGCAGTACTTC. Its translation: CASSDPRTVQEQYF.